Below are 20 T cell receptor beta chains sequenced from a single sample in a study of T cell responses to AZD1222 COVID-19 vaccine. The method was immunoSEQ multiplex PCR; TCRdb's version includes in-frame clones alone and lacks a portion of them. The sample lists 100,000 to 150,000 clones, roughly 89% occurring once. Sequenced here: peripheral blood, sampled 28 days after the second AZD1222 dose. The receptor source for this set is an adult who received the AZD1222 COVID-19 vaccine.

The rearrangement joins TRBV19 to TRBJ1-6; a possible D gene is TRBD1 (6 bases). Germline V gives CDR1 LNHDA, CDR2 SQIVND (reference sequence). V was trimmed by 7 bases and J by 0 bases, leaving 10 bases between them. This CDR3 contains 15 residues. CDR3 sequence reads: CASTGDLSYNSPLHF. DNA of the CDR3: TGTGCCAGTACAGGGGATCTCTCCTATAATTCACCCCTCCACTTT.

This clone showed up just a few times. This chain links TRBV5-1 with TRBJ1-2, with D possibly TRBD1 on 6 matching bases. V lost 1 base and J 4 bases, leaving 8 bases between the germline ends. CDR1 is SGHRS and CDR2 is YFSETQ in the germline V gene. This CDR3 spans 13 amino acids. The CDR3 DNA is TGCGCCAGCAGCTTGACAGGGACCTATGGCTACACCTTC. Translating gives CASSLTGTYGYTF.

The chain uses TRBV7-9 and TRBJ1-1, with unresolved D. The length of the CDR3 is 14 residues. V lost 2 bases to trimming and J lost 1 base, with 8 bases between them. Germline V gives CDR1 SEHNR, CDR2 FQNEAQ (reference sequence). The CDR3 spells CASSLRAGNTEAFF. In nucleotides, the CDR3 is TGTGCCAGCAGCTTAAGGGCGGGGAACACTGAAGCTTTCTTT.

The chain carries TRBV5-1 and TRBJ2-1, with D unclear. CDR1 is SGHRS and CDR2 is YFSETQ in the germline V gene. The ends were cut back, 0 bases at V and 7 bases at J, with 11 bases in the middle. This CDR3 comprises 14 residues. The CDR3 spells CASSLAGRINEQFF. In DNA, the CDR3 is TGCGCCAGCAGCTTGGCCGGGCGGATTAATGAGCAGTTCTTC.

The chain recombines TRBV30 with TRBJ1-1; D is ambiguous. The CDR3 is 10 amino acids. With 4 bases removed from V and 1 base from J, the gap between germline ends came to 1 base. Germline CDR1 is GTSNPN and CDR2 is SVGIG (reference sequence). CDR3 loop: CAWTNTEAFF. CDR3 nucleotides: TGTGCCTGGACGAACACTGAAGCTTTCTTT.

The DNA of the CDR3 is TGTGCCAGCAGTTACCGGGAGGGAGGAGGCTATGGCTACACCTTC. Its protein is CASSYREGGGYGYTF. The chain carries TRBV6-5 and TRBJ1-2; D remains unclear. Germline values: CDR1 MNHEY, CDR2 SVGAGI. Trimming removed 2 bases at V and 4 bases at J, with 14 bases between. This CDR3 has 15 amino acids.

The J gene is TRBJ2-3, the V gene TRBV19, with D possibly matching TRBD1 (6 bases). This CDR3 is built from 17 residues. V was clipped by 4 bases and J by 0 bases, with 17 bases between them. The germline gives CDR1 LNHDA, CDR2 SQIVND (reference sequence). CDR3: CASSRTELLASTDTQYF. In DNA form, the CDR3 reads TGTGCCAGTAGTAGGACAGAGCTTCTGGCTAGCACAGATACGCAGTATTTT.

The chain has TRBV10-1 and TRBJ2-7, with 7 nucleotides matching TRBD2. Germline CDR1 WNHNN, CDR2 SYGVQD (reference sequence). The J segment lost 0 bases and the V segment lost 0 bases, leaving 8 bases of the junction unmatched. CDR3 size: 17 residues. The CDR3 loop reads CASSESCRLAVSYEQYF. The CDR3 DNA sequence: TGCGCCAGCAGTGAGTCATGTAGGCTAGCGGTCTCCTACGAGCAGTACTTC.

The J gene is TRBJ2-1, the V gene TRBV11-1, with D possibly being TRBD1 (5 bases). The V gene's germline CDR1 is SGHAT and CDR2 FQDESV (reference sequence). The CDR3 is 17 amino acids. Trimming removed 0 bases from V and 0 bases from J, with 12 bases in between. The CDR3 here is CASSLALRQSSYNEQFF. Here the CDR3 DNA reads TGTGCCAGCAGCTTAGCTCTCAGACAGAGCTCCTACAATGAGCAGTTCTTC.

The V call is TRBV11-3, the J call TRBJ1-2; the D is unclear. Germline values: CDR1 SGHNT, CDR2 YENEEA. This CDR3 spans 13 amino acids. Trimming removed 4 bases at V and 4 bases at J, with 10 bases between. The CDR3 spells CASSSPGSYGYTF. Written as DNA, the CDR3 is TGTGCCAGCAGCTCCCCTGGGTCCTATGGCTACACCTTC.

The V call is TRBV30, the J call TRBJ1-3; D is undetermined. The CDR3 is 13 amino acids. Looked up from germline, CDR1 is GTSNPN and CDR2 is SVGIG (reference sequence). The ends were cut back, 0 bases at V and 4 bases at J, with 7 bases in the middle. The CDR3 sequence is CAWSVTGGNTIYF. CDR3 in DNA: TGTGCCTGGAGTGTAACGGGGGGAAACACCATATATTTT.

This chain links TRBV7-6 with TRBJ2-5; 10 bases are a match to TRBD2. V lost 3 bases, J lost 2 bases, and 6 bases stayed unmatched. The CDR3 is made up of 16 amino acids. Germline assignment: CDR1 SGHVS and CDR2 FNYEAQ. The chain's CDR3 is CASSFGSGRAQETQYF. The CDR3 DNA follows: TGTGCCAGCAGCTTCGGAAGCGGGAGGGCACAAGAGACCCAGTACTTC.

The chain carries TRBV6-5 and TRBJ1-1; a possible D gene is TRBD1 (5 bases). V lost 5 bases to trimming and J lost 1 base, with 14 bases between them. Germline CDR1 is MNHEY and CDR2 is SVGAGI. The CDR3 totals 15 residues. CDR3 sequence reads: CASSPTGATNTEAFF. The CDR3 coding sequence is TGTGCCAGCAGTCCCACAGGCGCTACGAACACTGAAGCTTTCTTT.

The gene calls are TRBV7-3 and TRBJ1-6, with 8 nucleotides matching TRBD1. The CDR3 has 14 residues. J gave up 6 bases and V 5 bases, and 3 bases lay outside the gene matches. CDR1 is SGHTA, CDR2 FQGTGA, per germline. The CDR3 spells CASSGTGGNSPLHF. For the CDR3, the DNA is TGTGCCAGCAGCGGAACAGGGGGTAATTCACCCCTCCACTTT. Complete variable domain (other parts from reference TRBV7-3 and TRBJ1-6): GAGVSQTPSNKVTEKGKYVELRCDPISGHTALYWYRQSLGQGPEFLIYFQGTGAADDSGLPNDRFFAVRPEGSVSTLKIQRTERGDSAVYLCASSGTGGNSPLHFGNGTRLTVT.

This chain joins TRBV5-1 and TRBJ2-2, with 10 bases lining up with TRBD2. Germline V gene data show CDR1 as SGHRS and CDR2 as YFSETQ. V gave up 4 bases and J gave up 4 bases; unmatched junction bases: 4. This CDR3 region has 15 residues. CDR3 coding DNA: TGCGCCAGCAGCATCGGGACTAGCGCCACCGGGGAGCTGTTTTTT. Translating it yields CASSIGTSATGELFF.

Turning to this clone: Other nucleotide sequences in the sample specify the same CDR3. The V and J genes are TRBV19 and TRBJ2-2; 8 positions match TRBD1. Per the germline V gene, CDR1 is LNHDA and CDR2 is SQIVND (reference sequence). With 6 bases clipped from V and 4 bases from J, the junction kept 4 bases outside the gene matches. The CDR3 is 14 amino acids. In nucleotides, the CDR3 is TGTGCCAGTAGGACCGGGACAGGCACCGGGGAGCTGTTTTTT. It is translated as CASRTGTGTGELFF.

The chain combines TRBV7-2 with TRBJ1-5; D gene ambiguous. This CDR3 spans 15 amino acids. V was pared by 1 base and J by 2 bases, with 9 bases between. Germline-derived CDR1 and CDR2 are SGHTA and FQGNSA. CDR3 residues: CASSLVRVGNQPQHF. The DNA of the CDR3 is TGTGCCAGCAGCTTAGTACGGGTAGGCAATCAGCCCCAGCATTTT. Drawing the rest from reference TRBV7-2 and TRBJ1-5, the complete variable domain is GAGVSQSPSNKVTEKGKDVELRCDPISGHTALYWYRQSLGQGLEFLIYFQGNSAPDKSGLPSDRFSAERTGGSVSTLTIQRTQQEDSAVYLCASSLVRVGNQPQHFGDGTRLSIL.

This clone was observed once. This sequence joins TRBV4-3 and TRBJ1-4; no definite D call. CDR3 size: 17 residues. The V gene lost 0 bases and the J gene lost 4 bases, with 15 bases spanning the gap. From germline, CDR1 is LGHNA and CDR2 YSLEER. The CDR3 nucleotides read TGCGCCAGCAGCCAAGATGTGGTTCGGGAGCGTAATGAAAAACTGTTTTTT. This encodes CASSQDVVRERNEKLFF.

The CDR3 region has the DNA TGTGCCACCAGTGATCCGTCGGACAGGGGCCCCTACGAGCAGTACTTC. Its translation is CATSDPSDRGPYEQYF. The V and J genes are TRBV24-1 and TRBJ2-7, with TRBD1 identical over 9 bases. The CDR3 length is 16 residues. Germline lookup yields CDR1 KGHDR and CDR2 SFDVKD. V lost 3 bases and J lost 2; bases outside the gene matches: 7.

This rearrangement joins TRBV30 to TRBJ2-6; 7 bases fit TRBD1. Germline loops: CDR1 GTSNPN, CDR2 SVGIG (reference sequence). This CDR3 region has 16 residues. Trimming took 5 bases from V and 0 from J; bases not matched to a gene: 7. Written as DNA, the CDR3 is TGTGCCTGGGCAATACAGGGGCACTCTGGGGCCAACGTCCTGACTTTC. Residues: CAWAIQGHSGANVLTF. The variable domain in full, with the rest retrieved from reference TRBV30 and TRBJ2-6, is SQTIHQWPATLVQPVGSPLSLECTVEGTSNPNLYWYRQAAGRGLQLLFYSVGIGQISSEVPQNLSASRPQDRQFILSSKKLLLSDSGFYLCAWAIQGHSGANVLTFGAGSRLTVL.